The entry that follows covers one T cell receptor (beta chain) sequence. This specimen comes from a study of blood T cell repertoires in COVID-19. About the study: The analysed material was cDNA or gDNA that came from T cells, B-cell-depleted T cells, or PBMCs.

Study processing details: By means of reference gene primer amplification, nucleated cell counts were estimated. Repertoires were generated with immunoSEQ multiplex PCR, while TCRdb's copy carries only in-frame clones and drops some. Clonal size and the V and J genes are those of that table, whereas D and trimming came from the DNA. This sample has fewer than 450,000 clones, with 85% to 90% found just once. The study recruited people aged roughly 18 to 100 years across roughly 23 US areas. Clinical history as reported by participants underpinned cohort assignment. Germline V CDR1 and CDR2: SGHRS, YFSETQ. This CDR3 spans 15 amino acids. V trimming: 3 bases; J trimming: 0 bases; junction bases outside the gene matches: 2.

This rearrangement joins TRBV5-1 to TRBJ2-1; 8 bases agree with TRBD2. The sequenced material came from PBMCs or T cells enriched from blood (not recorded which). This receptor was identified in a woman younger than 35 who had recovered from COVID-19. In DNA, the CDR3 is TGCGCCAGCAGCTCCAGCGGGAGCTCCTACAATGAGCAGTTCTTC. The encoded protein is CASSSSGSSYNEQFF.